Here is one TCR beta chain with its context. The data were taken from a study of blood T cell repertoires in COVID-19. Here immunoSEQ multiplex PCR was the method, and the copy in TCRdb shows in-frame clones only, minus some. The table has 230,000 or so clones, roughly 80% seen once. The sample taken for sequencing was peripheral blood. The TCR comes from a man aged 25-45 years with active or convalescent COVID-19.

CDR3 in DNA: TGCGCCAGCAGCCCCATGGGCAGTAATCAGCCCCAGCATTTT. Its translation: CASSPMGSNQPQHF. The chain has TRBV5-1 and TRBJ1-5; no reliable D call. V was pared by 4 bases and J by 4 bases, with 12 bases between. Germline CDR1 and CDR2: SGHRS and YFSETQ. There are 14 residues in the CDR3.